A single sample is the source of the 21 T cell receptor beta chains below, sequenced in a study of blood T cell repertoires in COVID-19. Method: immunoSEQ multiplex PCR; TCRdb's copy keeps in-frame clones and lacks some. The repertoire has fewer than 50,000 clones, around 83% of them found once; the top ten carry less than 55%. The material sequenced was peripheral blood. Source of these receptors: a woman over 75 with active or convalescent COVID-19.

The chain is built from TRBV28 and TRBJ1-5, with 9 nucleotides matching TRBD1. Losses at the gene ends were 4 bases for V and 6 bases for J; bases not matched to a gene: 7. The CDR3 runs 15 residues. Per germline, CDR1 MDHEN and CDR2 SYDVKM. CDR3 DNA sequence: TGTGCCAGCAGTTCCCAACAGGGGGCAGCTCAGCCCCAGCATTTT. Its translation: CASSSQQGAAQPQHF.

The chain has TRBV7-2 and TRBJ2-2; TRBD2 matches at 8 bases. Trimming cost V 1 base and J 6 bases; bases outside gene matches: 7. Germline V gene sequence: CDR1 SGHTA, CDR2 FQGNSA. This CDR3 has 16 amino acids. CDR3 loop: CASSLVQRELSGELFF. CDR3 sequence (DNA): TGTGCCAGCAGCTTAGTCCAGCGGGAGTTATCCGGGGAGCTGTTTTTT.

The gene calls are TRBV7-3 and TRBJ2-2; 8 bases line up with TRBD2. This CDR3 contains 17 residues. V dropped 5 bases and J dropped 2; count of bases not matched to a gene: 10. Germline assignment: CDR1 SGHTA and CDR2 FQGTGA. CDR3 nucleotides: TGTGCCAGCAGCCTCCACCAAGCGGGAGCCAACACCGGGGAGCTGTTTTTT. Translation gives CASSLHQAGANTGELFF.

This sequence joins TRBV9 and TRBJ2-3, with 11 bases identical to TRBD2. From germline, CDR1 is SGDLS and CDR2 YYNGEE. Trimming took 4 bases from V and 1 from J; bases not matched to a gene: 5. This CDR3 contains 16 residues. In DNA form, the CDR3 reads TGTGCCAGCAGCCCCGTACTAGCGGGAGGCACAGATACGCAGTATTTT. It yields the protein CASSPVLAGGTDTQYF.

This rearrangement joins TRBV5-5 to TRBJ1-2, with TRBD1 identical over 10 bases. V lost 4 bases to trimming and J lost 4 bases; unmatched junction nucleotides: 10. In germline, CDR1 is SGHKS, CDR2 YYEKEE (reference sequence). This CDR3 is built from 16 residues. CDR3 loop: CASSTGPGTGAYGYTF. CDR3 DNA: TGTGCCAGCAGCACTGGTCCCGGGACAGGGGCCTATGGCTACACCTTC.

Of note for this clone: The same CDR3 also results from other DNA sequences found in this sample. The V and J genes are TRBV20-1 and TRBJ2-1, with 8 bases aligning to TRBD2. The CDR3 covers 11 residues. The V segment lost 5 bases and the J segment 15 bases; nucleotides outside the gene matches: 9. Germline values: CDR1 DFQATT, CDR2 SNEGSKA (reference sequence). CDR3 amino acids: CSAQGTGGRFF. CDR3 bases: TGCAGTGCTCAGGGAACGGGAGGGCGGTTCTTC.

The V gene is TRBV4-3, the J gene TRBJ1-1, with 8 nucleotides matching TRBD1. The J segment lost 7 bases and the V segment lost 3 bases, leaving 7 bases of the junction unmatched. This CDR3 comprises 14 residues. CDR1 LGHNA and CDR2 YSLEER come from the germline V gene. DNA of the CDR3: TGCGCCAGCAGCCAGGAGGACAGGGCAGGTGAAGCTTTCTTT. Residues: CASSQEDRAGEAFF.

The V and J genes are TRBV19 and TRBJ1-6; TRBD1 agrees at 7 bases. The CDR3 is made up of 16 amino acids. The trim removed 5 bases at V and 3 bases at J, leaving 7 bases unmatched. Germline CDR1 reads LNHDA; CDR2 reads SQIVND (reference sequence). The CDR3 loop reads CASSWIDRDYNSPLHF. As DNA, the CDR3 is TGTGCCAGTAGTTGGATCGACAGGGACTATAATTCACCCCTCCACTTT.

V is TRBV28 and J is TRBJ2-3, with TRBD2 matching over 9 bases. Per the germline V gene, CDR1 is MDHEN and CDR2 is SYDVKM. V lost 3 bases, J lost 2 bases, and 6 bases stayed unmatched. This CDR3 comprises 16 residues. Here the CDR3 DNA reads TGTGCCAGCAGTTTGGGGAGACTAGCGGCCACAGATACGCAGTATTTT. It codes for CASSLGRLAATDTQYF.

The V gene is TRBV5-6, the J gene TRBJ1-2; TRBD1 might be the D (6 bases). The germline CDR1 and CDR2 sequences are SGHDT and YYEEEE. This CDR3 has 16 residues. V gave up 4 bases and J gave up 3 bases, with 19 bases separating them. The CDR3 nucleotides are TGTGCCAGCAGCCCGTTTTCTACAGGGTTCGACTATGGCTACACCTTC. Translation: CASSPFSTGFDYGYTF.

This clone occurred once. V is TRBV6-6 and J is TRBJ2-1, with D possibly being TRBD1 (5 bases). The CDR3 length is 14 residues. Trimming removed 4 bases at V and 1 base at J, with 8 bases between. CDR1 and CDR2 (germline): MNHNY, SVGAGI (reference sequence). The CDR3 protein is CASSFAGSYNEQFF. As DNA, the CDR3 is TGTGCCAGCAGTTTCGCAGGGTCCTACAATGAGCAGTTCTTC.

The CDR3: CASSLRLGTDTQYF. CDR3 nucleotide sequence: TGTGCCAGCAGCTTACGTCTCGGCACAGATACGCAGTATTTT. This chain links TRBV13 with TRBJ2-3; D unresolved. Trimming removed 2 bases at V and 1 base at J, with 7 bases between. This CDR3 is 14 amino acids long. CDR1 is PRHDT and CDR2 is FYEKMQ in the germline V gene (reference sequence).

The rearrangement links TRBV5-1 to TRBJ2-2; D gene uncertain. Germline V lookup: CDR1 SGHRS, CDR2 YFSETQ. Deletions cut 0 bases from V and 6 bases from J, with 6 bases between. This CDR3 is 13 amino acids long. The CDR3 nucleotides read TGCGCCAGCAGCTTGGTGACTCCCGGGGAGCTGTTTTTT. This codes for CASSLVTPGELFF.

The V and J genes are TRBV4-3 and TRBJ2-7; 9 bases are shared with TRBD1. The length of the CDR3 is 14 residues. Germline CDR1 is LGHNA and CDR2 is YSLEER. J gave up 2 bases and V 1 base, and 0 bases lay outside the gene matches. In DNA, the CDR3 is TGCGCCAGCAGCCAAGGACAGGGGGCCTACGAGCAGTACTTC. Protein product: CASSQGQGAYEQYF.

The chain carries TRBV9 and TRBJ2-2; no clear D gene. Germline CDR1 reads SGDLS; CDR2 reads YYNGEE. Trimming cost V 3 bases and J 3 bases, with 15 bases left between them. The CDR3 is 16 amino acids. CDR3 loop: CASSAPPHLDTGELFF. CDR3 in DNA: TGTGCCAGCAGCGCACCCCCCCACCTAGACACCGGGGAGCTGTTTTTT.

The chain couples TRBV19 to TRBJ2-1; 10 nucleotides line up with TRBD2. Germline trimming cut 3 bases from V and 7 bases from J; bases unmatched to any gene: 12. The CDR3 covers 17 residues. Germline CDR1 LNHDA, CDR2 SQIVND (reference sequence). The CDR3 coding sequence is TGTGCCAGTAGTATGAAGGCCGCGGGACTAGCGAGAAATGAGCAGTTCTTC. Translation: CASSMKAAGLARNEQFF. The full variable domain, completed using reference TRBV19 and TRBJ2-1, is DGGITQSPKYLFRKEGQNVTLSCEQNLNHDAMYWYRQDPGQGLRLIYYSQIVNDFQKGDIAEGYSVSREKKESFPLTVTSAQKNPTAFYLCASSMKAAGLARNEQFFGPGTRLTVL.

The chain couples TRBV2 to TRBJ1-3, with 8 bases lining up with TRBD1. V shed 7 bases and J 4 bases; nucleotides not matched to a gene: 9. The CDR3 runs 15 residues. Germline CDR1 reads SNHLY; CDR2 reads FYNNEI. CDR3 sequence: CASIPQGAGGNTIYF. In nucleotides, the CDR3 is TGTGCCAGCATTCCCCAGGGGGCTGGAGGAAACACCATATATTTT.

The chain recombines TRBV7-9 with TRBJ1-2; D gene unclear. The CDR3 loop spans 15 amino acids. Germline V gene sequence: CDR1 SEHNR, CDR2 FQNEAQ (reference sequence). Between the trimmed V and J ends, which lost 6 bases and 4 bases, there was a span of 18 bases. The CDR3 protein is CASRPGFPEGYGYTF. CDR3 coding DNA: TGTGCCAGCAGGCCCGGATTTCCGGAGGGCTATGGCTACACCTTC.

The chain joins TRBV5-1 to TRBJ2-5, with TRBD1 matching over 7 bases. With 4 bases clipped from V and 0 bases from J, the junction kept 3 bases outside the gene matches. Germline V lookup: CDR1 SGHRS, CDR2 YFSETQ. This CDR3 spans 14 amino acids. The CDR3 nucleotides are TGCGCCAGCAGCCCAACAGGGGACCAAGAGACCCAGTACTTC. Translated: CASSPTGDQETQYF. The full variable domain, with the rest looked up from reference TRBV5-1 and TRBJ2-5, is KAGVTQTPRYLIKTRGQQVTLSCSPISGHRSVSWYQQTPGQGLQFLFEYFSETQRNKGNFPGRFSGRQFSNSRSEMNVSTLELGDSALYLCASSPTGDQETQYFGPGTRLLVL.

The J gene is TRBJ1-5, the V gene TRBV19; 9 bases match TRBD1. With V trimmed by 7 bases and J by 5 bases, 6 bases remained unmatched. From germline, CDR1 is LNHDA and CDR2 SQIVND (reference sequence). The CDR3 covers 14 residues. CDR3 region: CASKPGQGDQPQHF. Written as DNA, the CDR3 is TGTGCCAGTAAACCGGGACAGGGAGATCAGCCCCAGCATTTT.

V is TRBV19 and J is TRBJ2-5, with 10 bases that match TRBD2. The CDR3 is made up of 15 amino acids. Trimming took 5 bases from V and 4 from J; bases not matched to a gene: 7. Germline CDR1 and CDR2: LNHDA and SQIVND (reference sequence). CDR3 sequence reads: CASSPSGRVGETQYF. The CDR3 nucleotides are TGTGCCAGTAGTCCGAGCGGGAGGGTCGGAGAGACCCAGTACTTC.